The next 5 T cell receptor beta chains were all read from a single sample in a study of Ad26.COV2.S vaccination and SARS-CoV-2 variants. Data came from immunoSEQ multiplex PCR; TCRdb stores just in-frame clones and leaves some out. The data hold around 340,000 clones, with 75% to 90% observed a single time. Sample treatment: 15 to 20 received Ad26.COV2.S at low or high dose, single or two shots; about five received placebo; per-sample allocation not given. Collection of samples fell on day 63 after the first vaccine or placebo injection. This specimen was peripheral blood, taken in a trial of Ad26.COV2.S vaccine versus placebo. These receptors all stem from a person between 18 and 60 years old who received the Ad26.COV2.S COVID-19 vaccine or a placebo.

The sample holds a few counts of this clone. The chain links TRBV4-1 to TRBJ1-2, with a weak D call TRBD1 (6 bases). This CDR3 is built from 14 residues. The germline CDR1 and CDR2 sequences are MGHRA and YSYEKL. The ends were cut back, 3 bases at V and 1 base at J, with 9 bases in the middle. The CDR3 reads CASSQTDSNYGYTF. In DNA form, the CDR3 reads TGCGCCAGCAGCCAGACGGACAGTAACTATGGCTACACCTTC.

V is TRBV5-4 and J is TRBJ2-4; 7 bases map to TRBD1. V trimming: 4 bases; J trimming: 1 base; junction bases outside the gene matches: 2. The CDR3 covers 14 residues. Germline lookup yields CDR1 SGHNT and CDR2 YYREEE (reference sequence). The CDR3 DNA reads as TGTGCCAGCAGCCCGGACAGGGCCAAAAACATTCAGTACTTC. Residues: CASSPDRAKNIQYF.

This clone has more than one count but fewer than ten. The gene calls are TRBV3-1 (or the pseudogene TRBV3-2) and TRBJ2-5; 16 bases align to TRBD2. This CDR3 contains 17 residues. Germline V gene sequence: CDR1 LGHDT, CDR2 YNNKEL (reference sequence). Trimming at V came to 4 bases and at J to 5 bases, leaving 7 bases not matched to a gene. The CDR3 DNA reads TGTGCCAGCAGCCCGGGACTAGCGGGGGGGCGAGGGGAGACCCAGTACTTC. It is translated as CASSPGLAGGRGETQYF.

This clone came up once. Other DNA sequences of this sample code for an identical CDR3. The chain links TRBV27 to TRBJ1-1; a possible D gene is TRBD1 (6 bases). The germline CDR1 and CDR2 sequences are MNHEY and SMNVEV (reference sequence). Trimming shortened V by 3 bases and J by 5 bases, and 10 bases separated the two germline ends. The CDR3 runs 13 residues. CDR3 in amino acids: CASSLGAGTEAFF. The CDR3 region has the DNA TGTGCCAGCAGTTTGGGGGCTGGTACTGAAGCTTTCTTT.

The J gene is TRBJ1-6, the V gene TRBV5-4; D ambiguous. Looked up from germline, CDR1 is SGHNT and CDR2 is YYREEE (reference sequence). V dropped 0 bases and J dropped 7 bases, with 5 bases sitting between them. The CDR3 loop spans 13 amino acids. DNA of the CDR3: TGTGCCAGCAGCTTGGGACAAAATTCACCCCTCCACTTT. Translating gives CASSLGQNSPLHF.